This T cell receptor (beta chain) was obtained from a study of brain T cells in children with intractable seizures. Study results and limitations: Absence of clones before surgery may stem from lower sequencing depth.

To note about this clone: What it recognizes is unknown.

Looked up from germline, CDR1 is SGHVS and CDR2 is FNYEAQ. V gave up 1 base and J gave up 12 bases; unmatched junction bases: 9. The CDR3 loop spans 15 amino acids. Repertoires were generated with immunoSEQ multiplex PCR, while TCRdb's copy carries only in-frame clones and drops some. This sample has hundreds of thousands of clones; 85% to 95% occur once, and the top ten carry roughly 5.8%. Specified time point: blood from clinic visit 5 months post-surgery; TSC patient then seizure free. The rearrangement uses TRBV7-6 and TRBJ2-1; 10 nucleotides match TRBD2. The sample here was peripheral blood, taken 4 to 5 months after surgery. This TCR was sampled from a boy younger than two with tuberous sclerosis and intractable seizures. CDR3 nucleotide sequence: TGTGCCAGCAGCTTAGAGGTAGCGGGGGGAGGTTGGCAGTTCTTC. Residues: CASSLEVAGGGWQFF.